Listed below are T cell receptor beta chains from one sample, sequenced in a study of human T cells and chemical hapten exposure. Using its own MiXCR run on the RACE reads, TCRdb lists one record per CDR3 protein. Of 200,000 to 300,000 distinct CDR3 sequences in the sample, around 9.3% were seen once. Specimen: whole blood, collected in connection with sensitization to the hapten diphenylcyclopropenone (DPC). These receptor sequences come from a woman in her forties with alopecia areata. Some clones in this sample may be carry-over from other donors' samples. The CDR3 runs from the conserved cysteine through the conserved F or W. The D gene is left open where the match is weak. The listing skips clone size in some rows; elsewhere it reads once, few, many or a size class.

j_call	d_call	v_call	clone_size	cdr3_aa	cdr3_nt
TRBJ2-5	.	TRBV12-3/TRBV12-4	once	CASSPSGPQETQYF	TGTGCCAGCAGCCCCTCGGGGCCGCAAGAGACCCAGTACTTC
TRBJ1-1	.	TRBV7-2	.	CASSFRGPTLNTEAFF	TGTGCCAGCAGCTTTAGGGGACCCACCCTGAACACTGAAGCTTTCTTT
TRBJ2-1	TRBD2	TRBV12-3/TRBV12-4	few	CASSRLAGVGRNEQFF	TGTGCCAGCAGCCGACTAGCGGGAGTGGGTAGGAATGAGCAGTTCTTC
TRBJ2-7	.	TRBV7-2	.	CASSPQYFPHEQYF	TGTGCCAGCAGCCCCCAGTATTTCCCTCACGAGCAGTACTTC
TRBJ1-6	.	TRBV12-3/TRBV12-4	.	CASSLARDANSPLHF	TGTGCCAGCAGTTTAGCGCGGGACGCTAATTCACCCCTCCACTTT
TRBJ2-3	TRBD1	TRBV2	.	CASRGDSDTDTQYF	TGTGCCAGCAGGGGGGACAGCGACACAGATACGCAGTATTTT
TRBJ1-4	.	TRBV4-3	many	CASSQVAGAEKLFF	TGCGCCAGCAGCCAAGTAGCGGGGGCTGAAAAACTGTTTTTT
TRBJ1-2	TRBD1	TRBV29-1	few	CSVVTGAGLSYTF	TGCAGCGTCGTTACAGGGGCGGGATTGAGCTACACCTTC
TRBJ2-7	.	TRBV10-3	few	CAISESRERVYEQYF	TGTGCCATCAGTGAGTCACGGGAACGGGTATACGAGCAGTACTTC
TRBJ2-7	.	TRBV29-1	few	CSVEAVGSYEQYF	TGCAGCGTTGAAGCGGTCGGATCCTACGAGCAGTACTTC
TRBJ1-5	.	TRBV12-3/TRBV12-4	.	CASSPTGNQQPQHF	TGTGCCAGCAGTCCGACAGGTAATCAACAGCCCCAGCATTTT
TRBJ2-4	.	TRBV4-3	few	CASSQDPASAKNIQYF	TGCGCCAGCAGCCAAGACCCAGCATCGGCCAAAAACATTCAGTACTTC
TRBJ1-1	TRBD1	TRBV4-3	many	CASSQDQGAGTEAFF	TGCGCCAGCAGCCAAGATCAGGGGGCCGGCACTGAAGCTTTCTTT
TRBJ2-1	TRBD2	TRBV7-2	.	CASTPELAGGNEQFF	TGTGCCAGCACTCCCGAATTAGCGGGAGGTAATGAGCAGTTCTTC
TRBJ2-3	TRBD1	TRBV20-1	many	CSVHAGQGAKDTQYF	TGCAGTGTTCACGCGGGGCAGGGGGCAAAGGATACGCAGTATTTT
TRBJ2-3	.	TRBV11-2	few	CASSLNQGTDTQYF	TGTGCCAGCAGCTTGAACCAGGGCACAGATACGCAGTATTTT
TRBJ1-5	.	TRBV6-2/TRBV6-3	few	CASSYSPDGQSQNQPQHF	TGTGCCAGCAGTTACTCCCCAGACGGACAGTCCCAGAATCAGCCCCAGCATTTT
TRBJ2-7	TRBD2	TRBV6-5	few	CATRLAGSYEQYF	TGTGCCACCCGACTAGCGGGATCCTACGAGCAGTACTTC
TRBJ1-1	.	TRBV20-1	.	CSARIGAENTEAFF	TGCAGTGCTAGAATCGGGGCCGAAAACACTGAAGCTTTCTTT
TRBJ1-4	TRBD1	TRBV7-2	.	CASSPGQYSTNEKLFF	TGTGCCAGCAGCCCGGGACAGTATTCAACTAATGAAAAACTGTTTTTT